One sample yielded the 8 T cell receptor beta chains listed below, sequenced in a study of cytomegalovirus exposure and HLA in healthy donors. The study ran its PCR with 60 Vbeta and 13 Jbeta primers. The data were produced by immunoSEQ multiplex PCR, yet TCRdb's version contains in-frame clones alone and is incomplete. This sample has about 140,000 clones, with around 66% found just once. Sequenced material: PBMCs. The receptor set was obtained from a woman aged 60 to 75 in good health and CMV-seronegative.

This clone was seen a few times. The V call is TRBV19, the J call TRBJ2-1, with 7 nucleotides matching TRBD1. Germline V gives CDR1 LNHDA, CDR2 SQIVND (reference sequence). The CDR3 spans 15 residues. J lost 5 bases, V lost 5 bases, and 9 bases had no gene match. As DNA, the CDR3 is TGTGCCAGTAGTCCACGGACAGGACTTAACAATGAGCAGTTCTTC. This encodes CASSPRTGLNNEQFF.

This clone was observed a few times. This chain joins TRBV28 and TRBJ2-5; possibly TRBD1 for D (6 bases). CDR3 length: 16 amino acids. With 0 bases removed from V and 5 bases from J, the gap between germline ends came to 16 bases. CDR1 is MDHEN and CDR2 is SYDVKM in the germline V gene. The CDR3 is CASSLWGATSVETQYF. The DNA for the CDR3 is TGTGCCAGCAGTTTATGGGGGGCTACTTCGGTGGAGACCCAGTACTTC.

The rearrangement links TRBV7-3 to TRBJ2-3; D may be TRBD1 (7 bases). The CDR3 spans 13 residues. Germline V gene lookup returns CDR1 SGHTA and CDR2 FQGTGA. CDR3 amino acids: CASRQGGQNTQYF. Here the CDR3 DNA reads TGTGCTAGCCGTCAGGGGGGCCAAAATACGCAGTATTTT.

This chain joins TRBV5-1 and TRBJ2-5, with 8 bases matching TRBD2. The ends lost 5 bases at V and 4 bases at J; junction bases unmatched: 7. The CDR3 is 14 amino acids. CDR1 SGHRS and CDR2 YFSETQ come from the germline V gene. CDR3 loop: CASRLGRAVETQYF. The CDR3 nucleotides read TGCGCCAGCAGGCTCGGGAGGGCCGTAGAGACCCAGTACTTC.

The chain is built from TRBV6-5 and TRBJ2-7; perhaps TRBD2 as D (6 bases). The V gene lost 0 bases and the J gene lost 5 bases, with 17 bases spanning the gap. Germline assignment: CDR1 MNHEY and CDR2 SVGAGI. The CDR3 totals 16 residues. CDR3 coding DNA: TGTGCCAGCAGTTACTCCATCGGGGCAGGGAGGAACGAGCAGTACTTC. This encodes CASSYSIGAGRNEQYF.

The V gene is TRBV7-9, the J gene TRBJ2-3, with 10 bases that match TRBD2. This CDR3 spans 16 amino acids. CDR1 and CDR2 (germline): SEHNR, FQNEAQ (reference sequence). Germline trimming cut 6 bases from V and 2 bases from J; bases unmatched to any gene: 8. The CDR3 region has the DNA TGTGCCAGCAGGGGACTAGCGACTTATTCCACAGATACGCAGTATTTT. It is translated as CASRGLATYSTDTQYF.

CDR3 sequence (DNA): TGTGCCAGCAGTTCAGACAGGGGGCGGGAGCAGTACTTC. It codes for CASSSDRGREQYF. The chain has TRBV6-5 and TRBJ2-5; TRBD1 matches 10 bases. With 4 bases clipped from V and 11 bases from J, the junction kept 7 bases outside the gene matches. This CDR3 region has 13 residues. CDR1 is MNHEY, CDR2 SVGAGI, per germline.

This chain links TRBV19 with TRBJ1-5, with D maybe TRBD1 (5 bases). The CDR3 extends over 17 amino acids. CDR1 and CDR2 from the germline V gene are LNHDA and SQIVND (reference sequence). V was pared by 3 bases and J by 6 bases, with 21 bases between. CDR3 residues: CASSISQYRTSSQPQHF. The CDR3 DNA follows: TGTGCCAGTAGTATTAGTCAGTACCGGACATCAAGTCAGCCCCAGCATTTT.